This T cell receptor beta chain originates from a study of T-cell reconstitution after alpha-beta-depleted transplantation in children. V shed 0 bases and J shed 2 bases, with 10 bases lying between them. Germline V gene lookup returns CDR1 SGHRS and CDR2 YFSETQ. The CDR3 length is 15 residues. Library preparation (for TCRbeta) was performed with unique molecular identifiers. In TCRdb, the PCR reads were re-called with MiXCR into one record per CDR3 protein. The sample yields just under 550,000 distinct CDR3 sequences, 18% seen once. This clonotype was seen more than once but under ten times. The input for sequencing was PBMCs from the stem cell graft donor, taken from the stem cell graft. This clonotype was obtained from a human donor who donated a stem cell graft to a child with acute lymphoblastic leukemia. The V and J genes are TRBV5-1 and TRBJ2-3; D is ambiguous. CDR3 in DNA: TGCGCCAGCAGCTTGGACGCTTACAACACAGATACGCAGTATTTT. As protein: CASSLDAYNTDTQYF.